A selection of T cell receptor beta chains follows, all from one sample in a study of control samples from healthy donors and cancer patients. Profiled with immunoSEQ multiplex PCR; TCRdb holds only in-frame clones, not every one. The sample includes approximately 90,000 clones, approximately 95% of them seen just once. Sequenced input: blood. These TCRs come from a young woman in good health. Both conserved end residues are trimmed from each CDR3.

j_call v_call cdr3_aa
TRBJ1-2 TRBV27 ASSRQGYYGYT
TRBJ2-2 TRBV6-2/TRBV6-3 ASSYLAVNTGELF
TRBJ1-3 TRBV2 ASSPQALSGNTIY
TRBJ2-7 TRBV24-1 ATSPGTGDREQY
TRBJ2-2 TRBV27 ASRFYRTGVAGELF
TRBJ1-2 TRBV12-3/TRBV12-4 ASSPGYGYT
TRBJ1-2 TRBV30 AWRGRAIYGYT
TRBJ1-6 TRBV14 ASSRSENSPLH
TRBJ1-1 TRBV4-2 ASSQKAGSEAF
TRBJ2-1 TRBV2 ASSGTGGIVNEQF
TRBJ1-5 TRBV24-1 ATTPGQNQPQH
TRBJ2-7 TRBV5-1 ASNPDQSKKEQY
TRBJ2-1 TRBV6-5 ASSYTRLSGGAEF
TRBJ2-2 TRBV7-9 ASSPSGANTGELF
TRBJ1-1 TRBV7-9 ASSSNRGTEAF
TRBJ2-1 TRBV21-1 ASSKTRHNEQF